This record concerns one T cell receptor (beta chain) sequence. No antigen is known for it. V was trimmed by 0 bases and J by 10 bases, leaving 17 bases between them. CDR3 length: 15 residues. Germline loops: CDR1 SGHNT, CDR2 YYREEE (reference sequence). Sequencing was performed with immunoSEQ multiplex PCR; in TCRdb, only in-frame clones are kept and a portion is missing. The sample includes 150,000 to 200,000 clones, over 85% of them seen just once. This entry comes from a study of cytomegalovirus exposure and HLA in healthy donors. In the study overall: The same platform was used for the 120 or so validation repertoires as for the 666 first-cohort repertoires, as reported in a later analysis. General study results and limits: Despite most TCR sequences being rare, some public TCRs occurred in many donors. Cytomegalovirus status was reportedly diagnosed by the classifier with high specificity and sensitivity. In vitro data verified a few CMV-associated chains as specific for CMV antigens.

This chain links TRBV5-4 with TRBJ2-1; TRBD2 might be the D (6 bases). The clonotype comes from a woman aged 18-29 years in good health and CMV-seropositive. The sample taken for sequencing was PBMCs. CDR3 sequence (DNA): TGTGCCAGCAGCTTGGCCGGGGCGGGAAGGGGAGAGCAGTTCTTC. Translation: CASSLAGAGRGEQFF.